This T cell receptor (beta chain) was recorded in a study of graft-versus-host responses after intestinal transplantation. At the level of the study: Each recipient received anti-thymocyte globulin induction, then tacrolimus and steroids for roughly 3 years.

Comment on this clone: Its target is unknown.

The germline CDR1 and CDR2 sequences are ENHRY and SYGVKD. V shed 5 bases and J shed 6 bases, with 8 bases lying between them. This CDR3 region has 13 residues. Study-level findings and limits: Early post-transplant HvG declines were associated with peak circulating GvH clone levels. Recipient marrow harbored GvH clones, some of which surfaced first in ileum or blood.

The authors processed graft tissue to release intraepithelial and lamina propria lymphocytes. Here immunoSEQ multiplex PCR was the method, and the copy in TCRdb shows in-frame clones only, minus some. The profile shows around 7,800 clones, roughly two thirds of them singletons. The chain couples TRBV10-3 to TRBJ1-6; D unclear. The receptor comes from a human patient who received an intestinal transplant, so some T cells may come from the graft donor. This sample comprised ileum tissue, obtained about 55 days after transplant. The CDR3 loop is CAISLGSNSPLHF. The CDR3 region has the DNA TGTGCCATCAGTCTGGGGAGTAATTCACCCCTCCACTTT.